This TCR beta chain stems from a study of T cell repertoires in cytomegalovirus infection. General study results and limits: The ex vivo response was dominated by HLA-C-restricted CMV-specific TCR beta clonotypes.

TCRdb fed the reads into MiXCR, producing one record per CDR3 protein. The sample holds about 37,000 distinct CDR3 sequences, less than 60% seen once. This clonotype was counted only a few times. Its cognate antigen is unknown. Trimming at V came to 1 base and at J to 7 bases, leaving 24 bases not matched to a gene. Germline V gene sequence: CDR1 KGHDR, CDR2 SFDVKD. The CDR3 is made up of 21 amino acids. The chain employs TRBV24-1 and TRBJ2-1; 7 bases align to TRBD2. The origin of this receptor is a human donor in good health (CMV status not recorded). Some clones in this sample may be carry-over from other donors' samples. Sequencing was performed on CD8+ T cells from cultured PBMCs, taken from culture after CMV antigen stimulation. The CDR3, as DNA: TGTGCCACCAGTGATTTCAGGGCTGGCGGGAGAACGGTCACAACTCGTAATGAGCAGTTCTTC. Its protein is CATSDFRAGGRTVTTRNEQFF.